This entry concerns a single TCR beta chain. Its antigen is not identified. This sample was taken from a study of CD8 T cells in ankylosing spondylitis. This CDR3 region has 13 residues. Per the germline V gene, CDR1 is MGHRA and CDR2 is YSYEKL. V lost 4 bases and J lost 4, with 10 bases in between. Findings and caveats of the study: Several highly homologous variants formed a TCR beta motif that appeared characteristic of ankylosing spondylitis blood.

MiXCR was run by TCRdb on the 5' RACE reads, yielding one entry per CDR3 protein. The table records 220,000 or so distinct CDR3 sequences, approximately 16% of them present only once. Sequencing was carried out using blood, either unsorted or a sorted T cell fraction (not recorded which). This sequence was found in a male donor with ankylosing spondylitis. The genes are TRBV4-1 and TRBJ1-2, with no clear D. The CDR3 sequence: CASSPFGGYGYTF. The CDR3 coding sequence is TGCGCCAGCAGCCCCTTTGGAGGCTATGGCTACACCTTC.